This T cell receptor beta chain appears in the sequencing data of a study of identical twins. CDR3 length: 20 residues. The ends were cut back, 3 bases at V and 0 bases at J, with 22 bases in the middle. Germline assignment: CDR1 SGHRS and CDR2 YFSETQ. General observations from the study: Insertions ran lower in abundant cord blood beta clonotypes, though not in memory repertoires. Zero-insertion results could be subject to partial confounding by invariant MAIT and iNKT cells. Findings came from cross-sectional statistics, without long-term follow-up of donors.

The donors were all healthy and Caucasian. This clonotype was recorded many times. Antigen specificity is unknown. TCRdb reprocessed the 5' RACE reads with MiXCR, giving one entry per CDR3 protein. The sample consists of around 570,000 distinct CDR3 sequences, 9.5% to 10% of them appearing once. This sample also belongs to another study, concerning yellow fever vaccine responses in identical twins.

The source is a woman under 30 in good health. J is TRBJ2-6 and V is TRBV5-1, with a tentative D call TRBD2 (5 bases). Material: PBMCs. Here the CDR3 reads CASSSPAGRSDFSGANVLTF. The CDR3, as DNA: TGCGCCAGCAGCTCTCCGGCTGGGAGAAGCGACTTCTCTGGGGCCAACGTCCTGACTTTC.